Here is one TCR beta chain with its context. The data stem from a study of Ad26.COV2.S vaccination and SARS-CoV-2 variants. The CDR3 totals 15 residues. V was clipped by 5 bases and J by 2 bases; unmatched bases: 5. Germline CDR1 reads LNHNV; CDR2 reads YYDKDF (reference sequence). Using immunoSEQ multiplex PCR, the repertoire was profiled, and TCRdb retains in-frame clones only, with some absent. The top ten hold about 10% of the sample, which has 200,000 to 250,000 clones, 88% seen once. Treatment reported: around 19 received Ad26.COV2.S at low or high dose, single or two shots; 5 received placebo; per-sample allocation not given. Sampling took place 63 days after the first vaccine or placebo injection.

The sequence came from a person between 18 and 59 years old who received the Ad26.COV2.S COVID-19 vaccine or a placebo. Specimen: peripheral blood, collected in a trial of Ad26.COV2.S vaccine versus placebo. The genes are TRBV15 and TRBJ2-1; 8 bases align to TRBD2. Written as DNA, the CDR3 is TGTGCCACCAGCTCTCCGGGGGGGCCCTACAATGAGCAGTTCTTC. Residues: CATSSPGGPYNEQFF.